This TCR beta chain was sequenced for a study of cytomegalovirus exposure and HLA in healthy donors. Use of 60 Vbeta and 13 Jbeta primers characterized the PCR. Here immunoSEQ multiplex PCR was the method, and the copy in TCRdb shows in-frame clones only, minus some. Among a few hundred thousand clones listed, approximately 81% were seen once. This clonotype was obtained from a woman aged 60-75 years in good health and CMV-seropositive. What was sequenced was PBMCs.

The CDR3 reads CASSPRGSGRISYEQYF. As DNA, the CDR3 is TGTGCCAGCTCACCCCGTGGTAGCGGGAGGATATCCTACGAGCAGTACTTC. V and J are TRBV18 and TRBJ2-7, with TRBD2 matching 10 bases. This CDR3 has 17 amino acids. The trim removed 3 bases at V and 1 base at J, leaving 9 bases unmatched. CDR1 and CDR2 from the germline V gene are KGHSH and LQKENI.